This T cell receptor beta chain is from a study of prognosis after radiotherapy for stage I lung cancer. Across the study: Among the patients, about 7 had squamous cell carcinoma and about 12 had adenocarcinoma. Study-wide results and limits: Patients who went on to get distant metastases had lower Shannon entropy after stereotactic body radiation therapy.

V dropped 0 bases and J dropped 4 bases, with 6 bases sitting between them. This CDR3 comprises 13 residues. Germline V gives CDR1 LGHDT, CDR2 YNNKEL (reference sequence). Starting from genomic DNA, TCR beta CDR3 was amplified through two-round multiplex PCR. First-round PCR employed TRBV- and TRBJ-specific primers for each gene. One entry per CDR3 protein, called by TCRdb with MiXCR from the multiplex PCR reads. The table shows more than 15,000 distinct CDR3 sequences, with over 15% occurring only once. This clonotype was seen repeatedly, ten times or more. Its antigen is still unknown. V is TRBV3-1 and J is TRBJ1-2; D is ambiguous. This receptor was obtained from a donor over 45 with non-small cell lung cancer. The starting material was PBMCs, obtained before or after stereotactic body radiation therapy (not recorded which). CDR3 region: CASSQESVYGYTF. Written as DNA, the CDR3 is TGTGCCAGCAGCCAAGAAAGCGTCTATGGCTACACCTTC.